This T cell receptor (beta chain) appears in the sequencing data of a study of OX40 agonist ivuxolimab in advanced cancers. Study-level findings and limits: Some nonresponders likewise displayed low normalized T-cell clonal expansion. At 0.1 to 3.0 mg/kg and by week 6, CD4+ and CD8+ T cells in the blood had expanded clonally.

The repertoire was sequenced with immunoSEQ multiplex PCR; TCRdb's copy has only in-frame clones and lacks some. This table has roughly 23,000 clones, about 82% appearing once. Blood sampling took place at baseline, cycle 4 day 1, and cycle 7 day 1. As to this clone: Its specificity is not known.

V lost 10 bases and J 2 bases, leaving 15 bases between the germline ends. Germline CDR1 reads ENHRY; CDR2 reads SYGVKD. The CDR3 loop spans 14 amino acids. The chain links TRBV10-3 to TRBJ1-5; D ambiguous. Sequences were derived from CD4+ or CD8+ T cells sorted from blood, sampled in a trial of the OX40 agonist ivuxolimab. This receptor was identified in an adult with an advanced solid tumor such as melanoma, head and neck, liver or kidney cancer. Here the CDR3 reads CATMLEPGNQPQHF. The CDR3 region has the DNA TGTGCCACTATGTTGGAACCTGGCAATCAGCCCCAGCATTTT.